This entry features one TCR beta chain sequence. What it recognizes is unknown. This specimen belongs to a study of cytomegalovirus exposure and HLA in healthy donors. At the level of the study: A data release that came early held 80 million or so unique TCRs from HLA-typed donors.

Points from the study as a whole: Evidence from a later analysis indicated that most CMV-associated TCR beta chains looked HLA-restricted. HLA alleles showed associations with 16,951 TCR beta sequences in a later analysis, at a 0.05 false discovery rate.

This PCR relied on a set of 60 Vbeta primers and 13 Jbeta primers. Repertoires were generated with immunoSEQ multiplex PCR, while TCRdb's copy carries only in-frame clones and drops some. The table records fewer than 200,000 clones, roughly 80% of them present only once. The CDR3 has 15 amino acids. Germline assignment: CDR1 GTSNPN and CDR2 SVGIG (reference sequence). Trimming removed 1 base from V and 5 bases from J; junction bases left unmatched: 6. The clonotype originates from a man between 18 and 35 years old in good health and CMV-seropositive. The material sequenced was PBMCs. The chain recombines TRBV30 with TRBJ2-3, with 10 positions matching TRBD2. CDR3 region: CAWSGLAGLGDTQYF. In DNA form, the CDR3 reads TGTGCCTGGAGTGGACTAGCGGGTCTTGGAGATACGCAGTATTTT. The variable domain in full, with the rest retrieved from reference TRBV30 and TRBJ2-3, is SQTIHQWPATLVQPVGSPLSLECTVEGTSNPNLYWYRQAAGRGLQLLFYSVGIGQISSEVPQNLSASRPQDRQFILSSKKLLLSDSGFYLCAWSGLAGLGDTQYFGPGTRLTVL.